Below, 13 T cell receptor beta chains from the same sample are listed, as sequenced in a study of blood T cell repertoires in COVID-19. The data were produced by immunoSEQ multiplex PCR, yet TCRdb's version contains in-frame clones alone and is incomplete. The repertoire consists of about 160,000 clones, with roughly nine tenths occurring once and the leading ten covering roughly 4%. Sequenced material: peripheral blood. These receptors came from a woman in her sixties with active or convalescent COVID-19.

The rearrangement joins TRBV3-1 (or the pseudogene TRBV3-2) to TRBJ1-3; D not certain. CDR3 size: 14 residues. The germline gives CDR1 LGHDT, CDR2 YNNKEL (reference sequence). V shed 1 base and J shed 4 bases, with 8 bases lying between them. The CDR3 protein is CASSQGGPGNTIYF. CDR3 coding DNA: TGTGCCAGCAGCCAAGGAGGGCCCGGAAACACCATATATTTT.

This rearrangement joins TRBV18 to TRBJ1-3, with 10 positions matching TRBD1. V lost 2 bases and J lost 2; bases outside the gene matches: 3. Germline values: CDR1 KGHSH, CDR2 LQKENI. The length of the CDR3 is 16 residues. The CDR3 bases are TGTGCCAGCTCACCAACCGGGACAGGGGCTGGAAACACCATATATTTT. It is translated as CASSPTGTGAGNTIYF.

This chain uses TRBV14 with TRBJ2-1, with TRBD1 as a possible D gene (5 bases). Trimming removed 4 bases at V and 4 bases at J, with 8 bases between. This CDR3 has 13 residues. Germline assignment: CDR1 SGHDN and CDR2 FVKESK. The DNA for the CDR3 is TGTGCCAGCAGCCCCCGACAGTACAATGAGCAGTTCTTC. Protein product: CASSPRQYNEQFF.

On this clone itself: Distinct nucleotide sequences in the sample also encode this CDR3. The chain couples TRBV7-2 to TRBJ1-2; 9 bases fit TRBD1. Germline values: CDR1 SGHTA, CDR2 FQGNSA. With V trimmed by 3 bases and J by 8 bases, 4 bases remained unmatched. The CDR3 consists of 13 residues. CDR3 DNA sequence: TGTGCCAGCAGCTTCGGACAGGGGACGGGCTACACCTTC. It encodes CASSFGQGTGYTF.

The chain has TRBV5-8 and TRBJ2-3; D is possibly TRBD2 (6 bases). Trimming left V 5 bases short and J 8 bases short, with 12 bases between. Germline V gene data show CDR1 as SGHTS and CDR2 as YDEGEE. The CDR3 extends over 12 amino acids. The CDR3 protein is CASRSSGSTQYF. In nucleotides, the CDR3 is TGTGCCAGCAGATCTTCCGGGAGTACGCAGTATTTT. The full variable domain, its missing parts supplied by reference TRBV5-8 and TRBJ2-3, is EAGVTQSPTHLIKTRGQQATLRCSPISGHTSVYWYQQALGLGLQFLLWYDEGEERNRGNFPPRFSGRQFPNYSSELNVNALELEDSALYLCASRSSGSTQYFGPGTRLTVL.

This chain uses TRBV7-2 with TRBJ2-1; D is possibly TRBD2 (5 bases). V was cut by 5 bases and J by 7 bases, with 15 bases left in between. CDR3 length: 14 residues. The germline V gene has CDR1 SGHTA and CDR2 FQGNSA. Written as DNA, the CDR3 is TGTGCCAGCAGCGTTACGGACTTTCAAAATGAGCAGTTCTTC. Translated: CASSVTDFQNEQFF.

In this sample, this clone turned up a few times. The chain joins TRBV27 to TRBJ1-5, with D possibly matching TRBD1 (5 bases). Trimming removed 2 bases from V and 2 bases from J, with 10 bases in between. The germline V gene has CDR1 MNHEY and CDR2 SMNVEV (reference sequence). This CDR3 has 15 residues. CDR3: CASSLRGIGNQPQHF. The CDR3 bases are TGTGCCAGCAGTTTACGGGGGATCGGCAATCAGCCCCAGCATTTT.

This chain uses TRBV6-5 with TRBJ2-1, with 14 nucleotides matching TRBD2. Unmatched junction bases numbered 3, after V lost 5 bases and J lost 6 bases. The CDR3 is 15 amino acids. Germline V CDR1 and CDR2: MNHEY, SVGAGI. CDR3 DNA: TGTGCCAGCAGTAAGACTAGCGGGGGGGGCAATGAGCAGTTCTTC. This encodes CASSKTSGGGNEQFF.

The chain carries TRBV18 and TRBJ2-7, with 8 bases that match TRBD1. From germline, CDR1 is KGHSH and CDR2 LQKENI. V was pared by 6 bases and J by 1 base, with 5 bases of the junction left unmatched. This CDR3 has 14 amino acids. CDR3 nucleotides: TGTGCCAGCTCTGACAGGGGCCAATCCTACGAGCAGTACTTC. Its protein is CASSDRGQSYEQYF.

The chain uses TRBV6-2 or TRBV6-3 and TRBJ2-7, with D perhaps matching TRBD1 (6 bases). Per germline, CDR1 MNHEY and CDR2 SVGEGT. This CDR3 spans 14 amino acids. Trimming pared 6 bases from V and 1 base from J, leaving 13 bases between. CDR3 protein: CASSSGTPSYEQYF. The CDR3 nucleotides are TGTGCCAGCAGCTCCGGGACACCTTCCTACGAGCAGTACTTC.

V and J are TRBV6-1 and TRBJ2-7; D unresolved. The length of the CDR3 is 11 residues. Germline CDR1 is MNHNS and CDR2 is SASEGT. The V and J ends lost 2 bases and 4 bases respectively, with 3 bases between them. CDR3 protein: CASSERYEQYF. The CDR3 DNA reads as TGTGCCAGCAGTGAACGTTACGAGCAGTACTTC.

The rearrangement links TRBV18 to TRBJ2-5, with D possibly being TRBD1 (7 bases). Germline values: CDR1 KGHSH, CDR2 LQKENI. Trimming removed 6 bases at V and 2 bases at J, with 13 bases between. The CDR3 spans 14 residues. CDR3 DNA: TGTGCCAGCTCTCCTCAGGGGGGTCAAGAGACCCAGTACTTC. Protein sequence: CASSPQGGQETQYF.

The chain is built from TRBV15 and TRBJ2-3; 7 nucleotides match TRBD2. The CDR3 runs 16 residues. Germline CDR1 LNHNV, CDR2 YYDKDF (reference sequence). Germline trimming cut 0 bases from V and 1 base from J; bases unmatched to any gene: 4. As DNA, the CDR3 is TGTGCCACCAGCAGAGATCCCAGCGGGGGCACAGATACGCAGTATTTT. Amino acid sequence: CATSRDPSGGTDTQYF.